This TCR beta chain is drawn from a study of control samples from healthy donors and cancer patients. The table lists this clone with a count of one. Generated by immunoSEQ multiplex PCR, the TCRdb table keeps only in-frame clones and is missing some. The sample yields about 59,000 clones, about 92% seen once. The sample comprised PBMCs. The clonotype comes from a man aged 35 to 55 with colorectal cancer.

The CDR3 here is CASSPGLLIEQYF. As DNA, the CDR3 is TGTGCCAGCAGCCCAGGACTCCTCATCGAGCAGTACTTC. J is TRBJ2-7 and V is TRBV7-9; perhaps TRBD2 as D (5 bases). CDR1 SEHNR and CDR2 FQNEAQ come from the germline V gene (reference sequence). Trimming stripped 5 bases from V and 6 bases from J, with 14 bases between. The CDR3 runs to 13 residues.